Each of the 28 T cell receptor beta chains below was sequenced from the same sample in a study of T cells expressing NK-cell markers. TCRdb re-called the 5' RACE reads; every CDR3 protein appears as one record, without DNA. The sample yields some 500,000 distinct CDR3 sequences, of which the top ten take up almost 1.5%. The sequencing input was blood T cells: a sorted CD56 or NKG2C T cell subset, CD4+ or CD8+ T cells, or bulk PBMC T cells (not recorded which). The receptors shown here come from a woman in her fifties or sixties in good health.

The rearrangement joins TRBV7-3 to TRBJ1-3. The CDR3 is 14 residues long. In germline, CDR1 is SGHTA, CDR2 FQGTGA. CDR3 in amino acids: CASSLTGGGNTIYF.

The V and J genes are TRBV3-1 and TRBJ1-2. This CDR3 is 14 amino acids long. The V gene's germline CDR1 is LGHDT and CDR2 YNNKEL (reference sequence). This CDR3 reads CASSQVAGPYGYTF.

This chain uses TRBV3-1 with TRBJ1-2. This CDR3 has 12 amino acids. From germline, CDR1 is LGHDT and CDR2 YNNKEL (reference sequence). CDR3: CASGRVDRGYTF.

This chain links TRBV5-1 with TRBJ2-1; TCRdb's assignment of TRBD2 cannot be checked, as there is no DNA. The CDR3 is made up of 15 amino acids. Germline-derived CDR1 and CDR2 are SGHRS and YFSETQ. CDR3 in amino acids: CASSMTSGNIGEQFF.

The chain has TRBV5-1 and TRBJ2-1. This CDR3 is 15 amino acids long. Per germline, CDR1 SGHRS and CDR2 YFSETQ. The CDR3 region is CASSLALGQYNEQFF.

The J gene is TRBJ2-1, the V gene TRBV20-1. The CDR3 totals 12 residues. Germline V gene lookup returns CDR1 DFQATT and CDR2 SNEGSKA (reference sequence). The CDR3 protein is CSANPTGIEQFF.

The chain recombines TRBV6-1 with TRBJ2-1; no DNA is available, so the TRBD1 call from TCRdb remains unchecked. From germline, CDR1 is MNHNS and CDR2 SASEGT. The CDR3 covers 13 residues. CDR3 loop: CASSGTGFNEQFF.

This chain's CDR3 is CASSPETTRNTEAFF. The chain couples TRBV18 to TRBJ1-1. The CDR3 is 15 residues long. Germline assignment: CDR1 KGHSH and CDR2 LQKENI.

This chain uses TRBV11-2 with TRBJ1-5; TCRdb reports TRBD1, a call that lacks DNA to check it against. This CDR3 has 16 residues. Per germline, CDR1 SGHAT and CDR2 FQNNGV. CDR3 amino acids: CASSLDIGTPNQPQHF.

The chain carries TRBV11-3 and TRBJ2-2. This CDR3 region has 13 residues. Germline lookup yields CDR1 SGHNT and CDR2 YENEEA. This CDR3 is CASSPHDTGELFF. Complete variable domain (other parts from reference TRBV11-3 and TRBJ2-2): EAGVVQSPRYKIIEKKQPVAFWCNPISGHNTLYWYLQNLGQGPELLIRYENEEAVDDSQLPKDRFSAERLKGVDSTLKIQPAELGDSAVYLCASSPHDTGELFFGEGSRLTVL.

The chain employs TRBV5-1 and TRBJ1-6; TCRdb returns TRBD1, unconfirmable since there is no DNA. Germline CDR1 reads SGHRS; CDR2 reads YFSETQ. The CDR3 has 15 residues. The CDR3 protein is CASSGTGLYNSPLHF.

The rearrangement joins TRBV10-2 to TRBJ1-1. This CDR3 has 14 residues. Germline-derived CDR1 and CDR2 are WSHSY and SAAADI. CDR3 protein: CASSPYRIGTEAFF.

The chain links TRBV20-1 to TRBJ2-5; lacking DNA, the TRBD2 call made by TCRdb goes unchecked. Germline assignment: CDR1 DFQATT and CDR2 SNEGSKA (reference sequence). The CDR3 is made up of 14 amino acids. The CDR3 sequence is CSAWLAGGVETQYF.

J is TRBJ2-7 and V is TRBV4-2. There are 14 residues in the CDR3. In germline, CDR1 is LGHNA, CDR2 YNFKEQ. CDR3 region: CASSQDRVSYEQYF.

The rearrangement joins TRBV12-3 or TRBV12-4 to TRBJ2-2; checking the TCRdb D call of TRBD1 is not possible without DNA. The CDR3 totals 17 residues. CDR3 region: CASSLPNADSRGGELFF.

The chain is built from TRBV29-1 and TRBJ1-1. This CDR3 comprises 15 residues. Germline CDR1 SQVTM, CDR2 ANQGSEA. The chain's CDR3 is CSVGGGAFRNTEAFF.

The chain couples TRBV7-9 to TRBJ2-1; the D call from TCRdb, TRBD1, cannot be confirmed without DNA. CDR1 SEHNR and CDR2 FQNEAQ come from the germline V gene (reference sequence). This CDR3 contains 15 residues. The CDR3 sequence: CASSPGGGRGNEQFF.

This chain's CDR3 is CASSIDREQFF. The chain recombines TRBV19 with TRBJ2-1. Germline V gene data show CDR1 as LNHDA and CDR2 as SQIVND (reference sequence). The CDR3 loop spans 11 amino acids.

The rearrangement links TRBV12-5 to TRBJ2-2; checking the TCRdb D call of TRBD2 is not possible without DNA. CDR1 LGHNT and CDR2 FRNRAP come from the germline V gene. The CDR3 covers 16 residues. The CDR3 reads CASGLSIGRSTGELFF.

The rearrangement uses TRBV6-1 and TRBJ1-2. The V gene's germline CDR1 is MNHNS and CDR2 SASEGT. The CDR3 loop spans 15 amino acids. The CDR3 loop reads CASRMGLQLGYGYTF.

This chain links TRBV20-1 with TRBJ2-7; TCRdb indicates TRBD1, and absent DNA this call remains unverified. In germline, CDR1 is DFQATT, CDR2 SNEGSKA (reference sequence). The CDR3 loop spans 12 amino acids. CDR3 region: CSAWTGGGEQYF.

This chain connects TRBV4-2 to TRBJ2-1; the D gene TCRdb calls, TRBD2, cannot be checked with no DNA. The CDR3 is 16 amino acids. The germline gives CDR1 LGHNA, CDR2 YNFKEQ. This CDR3 reads CASSSWTSGTHHEQFF.

The V call is TRBV20-1, the J call TRBJ1-1; TCRdb indicates TRBD1, and absent DNA this call remains unverified. Looked up from germline, CDR1 is DFQATT and CDR2 is SNEGSKA (reference sequence). The CDR3 sequence is 13 residues long. The chain's CDR3 is CSAPRTLNTEAFF.

The rearrangement uses TRBV5-6 and TRBJ2-4; TCRdb outputs TRBD1, but without DNA this stays unchecked. Germline CDR1 and CDR2: SGHDT and YYEEEE. CDR3 length equals 16 residues. Here the CDR3 reads CASSPGRSSSKNIQYF.

The chain has TRBV5-1 and TRBJ1-6; TCRdb's D call, TRBD1, is unchecked because there is no DNA. This CDR3 is 16 amino acids long. The V gene's germline CDR1 is SGHRS and CDR2 YFSETQ. This chain's CDR3 is CASSPGGSSYNSPLHF.

J is TRBJ2-2 and V is TRBV7-8; absent DNA, TCRdb's TRBD2 call cannot be checked. The CDR3 is 15 amino acids. CDR1 is SGHVS, CDR2 FQNEAQ, per germline. The CDR3 sequence: CASSGRASNTGELFF. The whole variable domain, filled in from reference TRBV7-8 and TRBJ2-2, reads GAGVSQSPRYKVAKRGQDVALRCDPISGHVSLFWYQQALGQGPEFLTYFQNEAQLDKSGLPSDRFFAERPEGSVSTLKIQRTQQEDSAVYLCASSGRASNTGELFFGEGSRLTVL.

The V call is TRBV20-1, the J call TRBJ2-7. CDR3 size: 12 residues. The V gene's germline CDR1 is DFQATT and CDR2 SNEGSKA (reference sequence). The CDR3 loop is CSASTDGGEQYF.

The V call is TRBV19, the J call TRBJ2-5. There are 16 residues in the CDR3. Germline values: CDR1 LNHDA, CDR2 SQIVND (reference sequence). CDR3 amino acids: CASRREMAAIQETQYF.